The clone carrying this T cell receptor (beta chain) has a handful of counts. As yet, its antigen is unknown. Germline loops: CDR1 LGHNA, CDR2 YSLEER. Trimming took off 0 bases at V and 3 bases at J, with 9 bases between the two ends. CDR3 size: 14 residues. Using its own MiXCR run on the 5' RACE reads, TCRdb lists one record per CDR3 protein. The table has a few hundred thousand distinct CDR3 sequences, about 17% seen once. This sample was included in a study of T cells after yellow fever vaccination. Study findings and constraints: Shared CD4/CD8 clonotypes were a small share, likely from convergent recombination. Highly abundant clonotypes carried over from the bulk population could end up in FACS-sorted repertoires as contaminants. Reappearing after the booster were most of the clones from primary vaccination (roughly 96% CD4, about 87% CD8).

The material sequenced was PBMCs, taken about 5 days after the first yellow fever vaccination. The source is a man between 18 and 29 years old who received the YFV17D yellow fever vaccine. The V and J genes are TRBV4-3 and TRBJ2-7; D possibly uses TRBD1 or TRBD2 (5 bases each). The CDR3 coding sequence is TGCGCCAGCAGCCAAGAGGGACGGCTCTACGAGCAGTACTTC. Protein product: CASSQEGRLYEQYF.